The 29 T cell receptor beta chains in this list originate from one sample, sequenced in a study of CD8+ T cells in alopecia areata. Sequencing templates came from extracted RNA that was reverse transcribed into cDNA. The data were produced by immunoSEQ multiplex PCR, yet TCRdb's version contains in-frame clones alone and is incomplete. The data contain roughly 150,000 clones, 40% to 65% of them seen just once; the ten biggest clones take up just under 20%. This specimen was CD8+ T cells sorted from blood, taken at week 0. These receptors all stem from a human donor with alopecia areata.

V gene TRBV7-9 combines with J gene TRBJ2-3, with TRBD2 matching 8 bases. The germline V gene encodes CDR1 SEHNR and CDR2 FQNEAQ (reference sequence). The CDR3 totals 15 residues. V trimming: 2 bases; J trimming: 4 bases; junction bases outside the gene matches: 5. The CDR3 protein is CASSLTGGTADTQYF. DNA of the CDR3: TGTGCCAGCAGCTTAACGGGGGGGACCGCAGATACGCAGTATTTT.

This clone was recorded only once. The chain recombines TRBV4-3 with TRBJ2-1; D possibly corresponds to TRBD2 (6 bases). V was clipped by 1 base and J by 9 bases, with 10 bases between them. The CDR3 sequence is 13 residues long. Germline-derived CDR1 and CDR2 are LGHNA and YSLEER. Here the CDR3 reads CASSQVRGFEQFF. The DNA of the CDR3 is TGCGCCAGCAGCCAAGTTCGGGGGTTTGAGCAGTTCTTC.

This sequence joins TRBV28 and TRBJ2-2; D not resolved. Germline CDR1 reads MDHEN; CDR2 reads SYDVKM. This CDR3 is built from 12 residues. V dropped 6 bases and J dropped 5 bases, with 7 bases sitting between them. CDR3 residues: CASSHGTGELFF. DNA for the CDR3: TGTGCCAGCAGCCACGGTACCGGGGAGCTGTTTTTT.

Details on this clone: Within the sample, other DNA sequences also encode this same CDR3. The genes are TRBV19 and TRBJ1-1, with 8 bases that match TRBD1. V lost 7 bases and J lost 5; bases outside the gene matches: 6. Germline V gene sequence: CDR1 LNHDA, CDR2 SQIVND (reference sequence). The CDR3 runs 13 residues. CDR3 loop: CASTQGAGTEAFF. The DNA for the CDR3 is TGTGCCAGTACCCAGGGGGCGGGGACTGAAGCTTTCTTT.

This clone turned up a few times. The chain recombines TRBV4-3 with TRBJ2-3, with a possible D match to TRBD2 (5 bases). Deletions cut 4 bases from V and 6 bases from J, with 11 bases between. Germline CDR1 reads LGHNA; CDR2 reads YSLEER. The CDR3 runs to 13 residues. The CDR3 DNA sequence: TGCGCCAGCAGCCCTGACCGCGGGGATACGCAGTATTTT. It yields the protein CASSPDRGDTQYF.

This clone was counted a single time. The chain carries TRBV7-6 and TRBJ2-1; TRBD2 is a possible D gene (6 bases). The V gene lost 1 base and the J gene lost 4 bases, with 14 bases spanning the gap. CDR1 and CDR2 from the germline V gene are SGHVS and FNYEAQ. The CDR3 length is 16 residues. The CDR3 sequence: CASSLGLQGRYNEQFF. The DNA of the CDR3 is TGTGCCAGCAGCTTAGGATTGCAAGGGAGGTACAATGAGCAGTTCTTC.

This rearrangement joins TRBV15 to TRBJ2-3; the D is unclear. Trimming took off 0 bases at V and 3 bases at J, with 10 bases between the two ends. The CDR3 contains 15 residues. CDR1 and CDR2 (germline): LNHNV, YYDKDF (reference sequence). The CDR3 sequence is CATSRDKVATDTQYF. DNA of the CDR3: TGTGCCACCAGCAGAGATAAAGTGGCGACAGATACGCAGTATTTT.

V gene TRBV2 combines with J gene TRBJ2-3; 14 nucleotides agree with TRBD2. The CDR3 is 21 residues long. The germline V gene has CDR1 SNHLY and CDR2 FYNNEI. V lost 6 bases, J lost 0 bases, and 17 bases stayed unmatched. CDR3 sequence: CASSYPTSGGANPSSTDTQYF. CDR3 DNA sequence: TGTGCCAGCAGCTACCCGACTAGCGGGGGGGCCAATCCTAGTAGCACAGATACGCAGTATTTT.

This clone was counted between two and nine times. The chain couples TRBV5-4 to TRBJ2-3, with 8 bases matching TRBD2. J was trimmed by 6 bases and V by 5 bases; bases with no gene match: 5. The CDR3 is 13 amino acids. The germline V gene encodes CDR1 SGHNT and CDR2 YYREEE (reference sequence). CDR3 protein: CASSSGDWDTQYF. CDR3 sequence (DNA): TGTGCCAGCAGTAGCGGGGACTGGGATACGCAGTATTTT.

V is TRBV15 and J is TRBJ2-7, with unresolved D. This CDR3 comprises 12 residues. The V and J ends lost 0 bases and 9 bases respectively, with 9 bases between them. The germline CDR1 and CDR2 sequences are LNHNV and YYDKDF (reference sequence). Here the CDR3 DNA reads TGTGCCACCAGCAGAGATCGGGCAGGGCAGTACTTC. Its translation is CATSRDRAGQYF. Drawing the rest from reference TRBV15 and TRBJ2-7, the complete variable domain is DAMVIQNPRYQVTQFGKPVTLSCSQTLNHNVMYWYQQKSSQAPKLLFHYYDKDFNNEADTPDNFQSRRPNTSFCFLDIRSPGLGDTAMYLCATSRDRAGQYFGPGTRLTVT.

The chain carries TRBV5-4 and TRBJ1-5; no firm D call. The germline CDR1 and CDR2 sequences are SGHNT and YYREEE (reference sequence). This CDR3 is built from 13 residues. V was cut by 5 bases and J by 6 bases, with 12 bases left in between. The DNA for the CDR3 is TGTGCCAGCAGATCGATCAGAACTCAGCCCCAGCATTTT. Its translation: CASRSIRTQPQHF. Full variable domain (missing parts from reference TRBV5-4 and TRBJ1-5): ETGVTQSPTHLIKTRGQQVTLRCSSQSGHNTVSWYQQALGQGPQFIFQYYREEENGRGNFPPRFSGLQFPNYSSELNVNALELDDSALYLCASRSIRTQPQHFGDGTRLSIL.

This clone was recorded a few times. The chain links TRBV19 to TRBJ1-2, with 7 bases that match TRBD1. Germline CDR1 reads LNHDA; CDR2 reads SQIVND (reference sequence). The CDR3 totals 14 residues. Unmatched junction bases numbered 11, after V lost 5 bases and J lost 8 bases. DNA for the CDR3: TGTGCCAGTAGTGCGAGGGGGCTGGACGAGGGCTACACCTTC. Protein product: CASSARGLDEGYTF.

The chain recombines TRBV10-2 with TRBJ2-2; possible D gene TRBD1, 6 bases. V was pared by 5 bases and J by 3 bases, with 13 bases between. Germline CDR1 reads WSHSY; CDR2 reads SAAADI. The CDR3 totals 15 residues. Here the CDR3 DNA reads TGCGCCAGCAGTACGACAGGCATCTACACCGGGGAGCTGTTTTTT. Translated: CASSTTGIYTGELFF.

The chain employs TRBV29-1 and TRBJ2-2, with 9 bases aligning to TRBD1. The CDR3 contains 15 residues. The V gene's germline CDR1 is SQVTM and CDR2 ANQGSEA. The V and J ends lost 5 bases and 5 bases, in that order; junction bases with no gene match: 9. CDR3 residues: CSVTGGKTRTGELFF. DNA for the CDR3: TGCAGCGTTACAGGGGGCAAAACTCGGACCGGGGAGCTGTTTTTT.

This chain links TRBV9 with TRBJ1-1; D possibly corresponds to TRBD1 (5 bases). Germline V CDR1 and CDR2: SGDLS, YYNGEE. Trimming pared 0 bases from V and 1 base from J, leaving 7 bases between. The CDR3 is 14 residues long. CDR3 sequence reads: CASSVGDANTEAFF. In nucleotides, the CDR3 is TGTGCCAGCAGCGTAGGGGACGCGAACACTGAAGCTTTCTTT.

The rearrangement links TRBV10-2 to TRBJ2-3; 16 bases match TRBD2. The ends lost 1 base at V and 1 base at J; junction bases unmatched: 5. Germline CDR1 WSHSY, CDR2 SAAADI. The CDR3 sequence is 19 residues long. In DNA form, the CDR3 reads TGCGCCAGCAGTGAGTGGGGACTAGCGGGGGGGCCCGGCACAGATACGCAGTATTTT. This encodes CASSEWGLAGGPGTDTQYF.

Only a few counts were recorded for this clone. The chain recombines TRBV29-1 with TRBJ2-3; TRBD1 agrees at 9 bases. V lost 3 bases, J lost 1 base, and 2 bases stayed unmatched. The CDR3 is made up of 14 amino acids. From germline, CDR1 is SQVTM and CDR2 ANQGSEA. This CDR3 reads CSVDWTGGTDTQYF. The CDR3 DNA reads TGCAGCGTTGACTGGACAGGGGGCACAGATACGCAGTATTTT.

Only a few counts were recorded for this clone. V gene TRBV7-3 combines with J gene TRBJ1-1; the D gene is possibly TRBD1 (6 bases). This CDR3 is built from 14 residues. Germline V gene sequence: CDR1 SGHTA, CDR2 FQGTGA. V gave up 5 bases and J gave up 5 bases, with 15 bases separating them. The CDR3 loop reads CASSLGSTGTEAFF. The CDR3 coding sequence is TGTGCCAGCAGCCTCGGGAGCACAGGGACTGAAGCTTTCTTT.

J is TRBJ2-1 and V is TRBV4-1, with unresolved D. Trimming shortened V by 0 bases and J by 10 bases, and 13 bases separated the two germline ends. Germline V gives CDR1 MGHRA, CDR2 YSYEKL. This CDR3 has 14 amino acids. The DNA of the CDR3 is TGCGCCAGCAGCCAAGATCGGAACGCTAGGGAGCAGTTCTTC. The encoded protein is CASSQDRNAREQFF.

This clone was detected a few times. The gene calls are TRBV5-1 and TRBJ2-7; D possibly uses TRBD1 or TRBD2 (5 bases each). The V gene lost 4 bases and the J gene lost 6 bases, with 14 bases spanning the gap. This CDR3 has 13 residues. The V gene's germline CDR1 is SGHRS and CDR2 YFSETQ. The CDR3 loop is CASSPDPRGEQYF. In DNA, the CDR3 is TGCGCCAGCAGCCCGGACCCGAGGGGCGAGCAGTACTTC.

The J gene is TRBJ2-2, the V gene TRBV5-1; the D is unclear. V lost 2 bases to trimming and J lost 6 bases, with 5 bases between them. This CDR3 is 12 amino acids long. CDR1 and CDR2 (germline): SGHRS, YFSETQ. The CDR3 sequence is CASSLRSGELFF. For the CDR3, the DNA is TGCGCCAGCAGCTTAAGATCCGGGGAGCTGTTTTTT.

For this clone: This same CDR3 is encoded by further DNA sequences in the sample. The chain links TRBV29-1 to TRBJ1-2; D is unresolved. CDR3 length: 10 amino acids. Per germline, CDR1 SQVTM and CDR2 ANQGSEA. Deletions cut 1 base from V and 8 bases from J, with 5 bases between. The CDR3, as DNA: TGCAGCGTTGAAGGGCGCGGCTACACCTTC. Translated: CSVEGRGYTF.

The chain recombines TRBV11-2 with TRBJ2-5; tentatively, D is TRBD2 (6 bases). Germline CDR1 is SGHAT and CDR2 is FQNNGV. V lost 0 bases, J lost 0 bases, and 11 bases lay in between. The CDR3 is 16 amino acids. For the CDR3, the DNA is TGTGCCAGCAGCTTAGAGGGACTGAACAACCAAGAGACCCAGTACTTC. Translating gives CASSLEGLNNQETQYF.

Points on this clone: This CDR3 is also generated by other DNA sequences in the sample. This chain connects TRBV29-1 to TRBJ2-7; 7 nucleotides line up with TRBD1. The V gene end was trimmed by 6 bases and the J gene end by 6 bases; junction bases not matched to a gene: 5. The CDR3 loop spans 11 amino acids. The V gene's germline CDR1 is SQVTM and CDR2 ANQGSEA. DNA of the CDR3: TGCAGCGTCATACAGGGGCCCGAGCAGTACTTC. It encodes CSVIQGPEQYF.

As to this clone: This CDR3 is also generated by other DNA sequences in the sample. The J gene is TRBJ2-7, the V gene TRBV7-2; no reliable D call. The V gene lost 5 bases and the J gene lost 4 bases, with 6 bases spanning the gap. This CDR3 comprises 11 residues. In germline, CDR1 is SGHTA, CDR2 FQGNSA. CDR3 DNA sequence: TGTGCCAGCAGCCTGTCTTACGAGCAGTACTTC. Translated, it gives CASSLSYEQYF.

This rearrangement joins TRBV27 to TRBJ2-6, with D unresolved. The germline gives CDR1 MNHEY, CDR2 SMNVEV (reference sequence). V was trimmed by 2 bases and J by 2 bases, leaving 10 bases between them. The CDR3 totals 16 residues. The CDR3 bases are TGTGCCAGCAGTTTAGGGCGCGGAGCTGGGGCCAACGTCCTGACTTTC. Translating it yields CASSLGRGAGANVLTF.

This clone showed up just a few times. The chain carries TRBV4-3 and TRBJ2-5; tentative D call: TRBD2 (5 bases). The CDR3 is 13 amino acids. Trimming stripped 4 bases from V and 5 bases from J, with 11 bases between. The germline V gene has CDR1 LGHNA and CDR2 YSLEER. The CDR3 loop is CASSLERGETQYF. The CDR3 DNA reads as TGCGCCAGCAGCCTTGAAAGAGGGGAGACCCAGTACTTC.

The gene calls are TRBV11-2 and TRBJ2-2, with no clear D. The CDR3 loop spans 12 amino acids. V lost 4 bases and J lost 4, with 4 bases in between. In germline, CDR1 is SGHAT, CDR2 FQNNGV. CDR3 nucleotide sequence: TGTGCCAGCAGCTCCACCACCGGGGAGCTGTTTTTT. Amino acid sequence: CASSSTTGELFF.

The chain employs TRBV30 and TRBJ2-7, with 10 nucleotides matching TRBD1. The CDR3 sequence is 14 residues long. The J segment lost 3 bases and the V segment lost 1 base, leaving 3 bases of the junction unmatched. In germline, CDR1 is GTSNPN, CDR2 SVGIG (reference sequence). The CDR3 reads CAWSAGQGYYEQYF. The CDR3 region has the DNA TGTGCCTGGAGTGCGGGACAGGGGTACTACGAGCAGTACTTC.